The 9 T cell receptor beta chains presented below share a single source sample, sequenced in a study of T cell changes during pregnancy in multiple sclerosis. Assay used: immunoSEQ multiplex PCR; TCRdb lists only in-frame clones, some missing. The table lists 65,000 to 90,000 clones, approximately 92% of them singletons. The sequencing used peripheral blood, collected in the second trimester of pregnancy. These receptors were collected from a female donor with multiple sclerosis, enrolled in a pregnancy study.

This chain joins TRBV7-8 and TRBJ2-1; TRBD2 agrees at 9 bases. The CDR3 covers 16 residues. Germline assignment: CDR1 SGHVS and CDR2 FQNEAQ. The ends lost 1 base at V and 7 bases at J; junction bases unmatched: 8. The CDR3 nucleotides read TGTGCCAGCAGCTTAGAAGGGCTAGCGGGACGAAATGAGCAGTTCTTC. Encoded protein: CASSLEGLAGRNEQFF. Complete variable domain (other parts from reference TRBV7-8 and TRBJ2-1): GAGVSQSPRYKVAKRGQDVALRCDPISGHVSLFWYQQALGQGPEFLTYFQNEAQLDKSGLPSDRFFAERPEGSVSTLKIQRTQQEDSAVYLCASSLEGLAGRNEQFFGPGTRLTVL.

The chain uses TRBV19 and TRBJ1-6; D gene ambiguous. V lost 1 base and J 7 bases, leaving 8 bases between the germline ends. Germline V gene sequence: CDR1 LNHDA, CDR2 SQIVND (reference sequence). CDR3 length: 14 amino acids. CDR3 protein: CASSIVPVNSPLHF. In DNA, the CDR3 is TGTGCCAGTAGTATAGTCCCAGTGAATTCACCCCTCCACTTT.

The chain employs TRBV5-1 and TRBJ1-1, with 9 bases fitting TRBD1. Trimming at V came to 5 bases and at J to 3 bases, leaving 2 bases not matched to a gene. Germline lookup yields CDR1 SGHRS and CDR2 YFSETQ. This CDR3 has 13 amino acids. CDR3 sequence reads: CASRRTGDTEAFF. As DNA, the CDR3 is TGCGCCAGCAGGCGGACAGGGGACACTGAAGCTTTCTTT.

The rearrangement joins TRBV18 to TRBJ2-7, with D tentatively TRBD1 (6 bases). This CDR3 is built from 16 residues. V lost 3 bases to trimming and J lost 1 base, with 16 bases between them. Germline values: CDR1 KGHSH, CDR2 LQKENI. DNA for the CDR3: TGTGCCAGCTCACCGAGTCCAGGGGCGACGTCCTACGAGCAGTACTTC. Its protein product is CASSPSPGATSYEQYF.

The genes are TRBV11-3 and TRBJ2-3, with 14 bases matching TRBD2. This CDR3 is built from 17 residues. The V and J ends lost 2 bases and 3 bases, in that order; junction bases with no gene match: 4. Germline values: CDR1 SGHNT, CDR2 YENEEA. The CDR3 bases are TGTGCCAGCAGCTTACGACTAGCGGGGGGGCCGACAGATACGCAGTATTTT. This translates into CASSLRLAGGPTDTQYF.

The rearrangement joins TRBV13 to TRBJ1-2; the match to TRBD1 covers 9 bases. The V gene end was trimmed by 5 bases and the J gene end by 1 base; junction bases not matched to a gene: 5. The CDR3 is 15 residues long. The germline CDR1 and CDR2 sequences are PRHDT and FYEKMQ (reference sequence). The CDR3 nucleotides are TGTGCCAGCAGCCCAACAGGGGGCTTTAACTATGGCTACACCTTC. It yields the protein CASSPTGGFNYGYTF.

V and J are TRBV6-5 and TRBJ2-5; possible D gene TRBD2, 7 bases. Germline V gene lookup returns CDR1 MNHEY and CDR2 SVGAGI. V dropped 6 bases and J dropped 4 bases, with 15 bases sitting between them. This CDR3 has 14 amino acids. This chain's CDR3 is CASRQGGGAETQYF. The CDR3 DNA reads TGTGCCAGCAGACAAGGGGGAGGGGCAGAGACCCAGTACTTC.

This chain links TRBV6-5 with TRBJ1-1; D remains ambiguous. Germline V CDR1 and CDR2: MNHEY, SVGAGI. Trimming took off 2 bases at V and 6 bases at J, with 7 bases between the two ends. CDR3 length: 12 amino acids. As DNA, the CDR3 is TGTGCCAGCAGTTACCGGGGATCTGAAGCTTTCTTT. Amino acid sequence: CASSYRGSEAFF.

The J gene is TRBJ1-2, the V gene TRBV9; 7 bases are a match to TRBD1. The CDR3 length is 16 residues. The trim removed 0 bases at V and 4 bases at J, leaving 9 bases unmatched. The germline V gene encodes CDR1 SGDLS and CDR2 YYNGEE. The chain's CDR3 is CASSVATGVGPYGYTF. CDR3 bases: TGTGCCAGCAGCGTAGCTACAGGGGTGGGCCCCTATGGCTACACCTTC.